This T cell receptor beta chain comes out of a study of shared clonotypes between healthy human individuals. Study information: Each donor had three CD4 naive, three CD4 memory, two CD8 naive and one CD8 memory plate.

The authors divided CD4+ cells into CD45RA+ naive and CD45RA-negative memory subsets. Trimming at V came to 7 bases and at J to 5 bases, leaving 8 bases not matched to a gene. CDR1 and CDR2 (germline): MNHNS, SASEGT. The CDR3 runs to 14 residues. Assay: immunoSEQ multiplex PCR; the TCRdb copy retains only in-frame clones and omits some. Of 2,500,000 or so clones in the sample, under 95% were seen once. The rearrangement joins TRBV6-1 to TRBJ1-5, with 7 bases matching TRBD1. This TCR came from a man in his late teens or twenties in good health. Some clones in this sample may be carry-over from other donors' samples. The sequencing sample was made of naive CD4+ T cells from PBMCs. Described subset: CD45RA+ positively selected. CDR3 protein: CASTQERGHQPQHF. The CDR3, as DNA: TGTGCCAGCACCCAGGAGAGGGGGCATCAGCCCCAGCATTTT.